The 10 T cell receptor beta chains below all came from one sample that was sequenced in a study of blood T cells in healthy people across ages. Together with a sample-barcoded 5' primer, a J-beta primer mix was included in a second PCR lasting roughly 6 to 12 cycles. TCRdb recomputed calls from the 5' RACE reads with MiXCR, one row per CDR3 protein. The sample lists approximately 1,000,000 distinct CDR3 sequences, under 45% seen once, with over 15% in the top ten. Sequenced input: blood. The receptor set was obtained from a woman aged 55 to 70 in good health.

V gene TRBV20-1 combines with J gene TRBJ1-5, with 8 bases that match TRBD1. Trimming cost V 0 bases and J 0 bases; bases outside gene matches: 4. Germline CDR1 reads DFQATT; CDR2 reads SNEGSKA (reference sequence). The CDR3 has 16 amino acids. Here the CDR3 reads CSAREPGTGSNQPQHF. CDR3 DNA sequence: TGCAGTGCTAGAGAACCGGGGACAGGTAGCAATCAGCCCCAGCATTTT.

The V gene is TRBV2, the J gene TRBJ2-7; D is undetermined. Germline CDR1 is SNHLY and CDR2 is FYNNEI. The V end lost 4 bases, the J end lost 5 bases, and 15 bases lay between the germline ends. The CDR3 contains 14 residues. The CDR3 coding sequence is TGTGCCAGCAGTGGGGTAGGGTTTTGGGACGAGCAGTACTTC. This sequence encodes CASSGVGFWDEQYF.

The chain carries TRBV16 and TRBJ2-1, with 11 positions matching TRBD2. Germline CDR1 and CDR2: KGHSY and FQNENV. After removal of 0 bases from V and 5 bases from J, the junction contained 6 bases not matched to a gene. The CDR3 totals 17 residues. The CDR3 coding sequence is TGTGCCAGCAGCCAATCGATACTAGCGGGAGACCACAATGAGCAGTTCTTC. Its translation is CASSQSILAGDHNEQFF.

The chain has TRBV9 and TRBJ1-1; D unresolved. Germline CDR1 is SGDLS and CDR2 is YYNGEE. This CDR3 spans 14 amino acids. Trimming removed 4 bases from V and 4 bases from J, with 14 bases in between. The CDR3 bases are TGTGCCAGCAGCAGCGTAATGGCTTTCACTGAAGCTTTCTTT. It yields the protein CASSSVMAFTEAFF.

V and J are TRBV12-3 or TRBV12-4 and TRBJ2-3; no clear D gene. This CDR3 is 17 amino acids long. V lost 0 bases, J lost 0 bases, and 13 bases lay in between. CDR3 DNA sequence: TGTGCCAGCAGTTTAGCGACTGGCGGAACTAGCACAGATACGCAGTATTTT. As protein: CASSLATGGTSTDTQYF.

The rearrangement uses TRBV5-1 and TRBJ2-1; D unresolved. This CDR3 has 17 residues. With 4 bases removed from V and 6 bases from J, the gap between germline ends came to 23 bases. Looked up from germline, CDR1 is SGHRS and CDR2 is YFSETQ. The CDR3 region has the DNA TGCGCCAGCAGCACGGAAGGAGTATCGGCTAGGAGCAATGAGCAGTTCTTC. Its protein product is CASSTEGVSARSNEQFF. Full variable domain (outside the CDR3, taken from reference TRBV5-1 and TRBJ2-1): KAGVTQTPRYLIKTRGQQVTLSCSPISGHRSVSWYQQTPGQGLQFLFEYFSETQRNKGNFPGRFSGRQFSNSRSEMNVSTLELGDSALYLCASSTEGVSARSNEQFFGPGTRLTVL.

The chain carries TRBV11-2 and TRBJ2-7; TRBD1 aligns across 8 bases. The V segment lost 0 bases and the J segment 2 bases; nucleotides outside the gene matches: 3. The germline CDR1 and CDR2 sequences are SGHAT and FQNNGV. This CDR3 has 15 amino acids. This CDR3 is CASSLDLGQAYEQYF. The CDR3 DNA reads TGTGCCAGCAGCTTAGATTTGGGACAGGCCTACGAGCAGTACTTC.

V usage is TRBV12-3 or TRBV12-4 and J usage is TRBJ2-1; 8 bases agree with TRBD2. The CDR3 extends over 15 amino acids. V shed 3 bases and J 5 bases; nucleotides not matched to a gene: 6. In DNA form, the CDR3 reads TGTGCCAGCAGTTTTCGAGCGGGAGTTGACAATGAGCAGTTCTTC. Translation: CASSFRAGVDNEQFF.

Notes on this clonotype: Mismatch with germline at one junction end may stem from a read error. DNA for the CDR3: TGTGCCTGCAGCTCCCCTGAGGGGGCCTATGGCTACACCTTC. Protein sequence: CACSSPEGAYGYTF. The rearrangement links TRBV9 to TRBJ1-2, with 7 bases lining up with TRBD1. Germline CDR1 is SGDLS and CDR2 is YYNGEE. This CDR3 has 14 residues. Looking up the rest from reference TRBV9 and TRBJ1-2 gives the full variable domain: DSGVTQTPKHLITATGQRVTLRCSPRSGDLSVYWYQQSLDQGLQFLIQYYNGEERAKGNILERFSAQQFPDLHSELNLSSLELGDSALYFCACSSPEGAYGYTFGSGTRLTVV.

This clonotype appeared a few times. The J gene is TRBJ1-2, the V gene TRBV20-1; D may be TRBD1 (6 bases). The CDR3 length is 14 residues. V was trimmed by 5 bases and J by 3 bases, leaving 16 bases between them. The germline V gene has CDR1 DFQATT and CDR2 SNEGSKA (reference sequence). CDR3 region: CSAGGGVTDYGYTF. The DNA of the CDR3 is TGCAGTGCTGGGGGCGGAGTGACGGACTATGGCTACACCTTC.